This entry is about one T cell receptor beta chain. The antigen is undetermined. Repertoires were generated with immunoSEQ multiplex PCR, while TCRdb's copy carries only in-frame clones and drops some. The sample lists some 2.3 million clones, 85% to 95% occurring once. Only Caucasian adults living in Nashville, Tennessee served as donors. This sample was taken from a study of shared clonotypes between healthy human individuals. Findings and caveats of the study: Since donors were few, the genetic and exposure-history diversity represented was limited. Sequencing depth was expected to affect clonotype sharing among donors.

Material: naive CD4+ T cells from PBMCs. Documented subset: CD45RA+ positively selected. This receptor was obtained from a man between 18 and 35 years old in good health. Some clones in this sample may be carry-over from other donors' samples.

In DNA form, the CDR3 reads TGTGCCAGTAGTCCCTATGACAGGTGGGATGGCTACACCTTC. Protein: CASSPYDRWDGYTF. This chain connects TRBV19 to TRBJ1-2, with a weak D call TRBD1 (6 bases). The CDR3 loop spans 14 amino acids. CDR1 and CDR2 (germline): LNHDA, SQIVND (reference sequence). V dropped 5 bases and J dropped 6 bases, with 16 bases sitting between them.